The rows below give T cell receptor beta chains drawn from one sample of a study of cytomegalovirus exposure and HLA in healthy donors. Only in-frame clones appear in the TCRdb table, and some are missing; sequencing was by immunoSEQ multiplex PCR. This repertoire shows roughly 150,000 clones, approximately 71% found once; its top ten account for 2% to 2.5%. The sequenced sample consisted of PBMCs. The receptors derive from a young man in good health and CMV-seronegative. The CDR3 runs from the conserved cysteine through the conserved F or W. A D gene is named only where the DNA matches it firmly. For some rows the clone size is stated as once, few or many, or as a class when expanded; others skip it.

J: TRBJ1-4
size: NA
V: TRBV6-1
D: TRBD1
CDR3: CASSEAGDSEKLFF
DNA: TGTGCCAGCAGTGAAGCGGGGGACAGCGAAAAACTGTTTTTT

J: TRBJ2-2
size: NA
V: TRBV9
D: NA
CDR3: CASSVSGGAVGELFF
DNA: TGTGCCAGCAGCGTCAGTGGGGGCGCAGTCGGGGAGCTGTTTTTT

J: TRBJ2-5
size: NA
V: TRBV7-2
D: NA
CDR3: CASSPVGRWGRQETQYF
DNA: TGTGCCAGCAGCCCAGTGGGGCGTTGGGGCAGGCAAGAGACCCAGTACTTC

J: TRBJ2-5
size: NA
V: TRBV11-1
D: NA
CDR3: CASSLVRAQETQYF
DNA: TGTGCCAGCAGCTTAGTCAGGGCCCAAGAGACCCAGTACTTC

J: TRBJ2-3
size: NA
V: TRBV7-3
D: TRBD1
CDR3: CASSLTGGSGDTQYF
DNA: TGTGCCAGCAGCCTTACAGGGGGCTCAGGAGATACGCAGTATTTT

J: TRBJ2-1
size: NA
V: TRBV6-5
D: TRBD1
CDR3: CASSYDPQGTYNEQFF
DNA: TGTGCCAGCAGTTACGACCCACAGGGGACCTACAATGAGCAGTTCTTC

J: TRBJ1-1
size: NA
V: TRBV7-3
D: TRBD1
CDR3: CASSLTGTGGVTEAFF
DNA: TGTGCCAGCAGCTTAACCGGGACAGGGGGCGTCACTGAAGCTTTCTTT

J: TRBJ1-5
size: NA
V: TRBV6-1
D: TRBD1
CDR3: CASRYGTGDQPQHF
DNA: TGTGCCAGCAGATACGGGACAGGGGATCAGCCCCAGCATTTT

J: TRBJ2-3
size: NA
V: TRBV29-1
D: NA
CDR3: CSSVGRTSTDTQYF
DNA: TGCAGCAGCGTCGGGAGAACTAGCACAGATACGCAGTATTTT

J: TRBJ1-2
size: NA
V: TRBV2
D: TRBD1
CDR3: CASSGTGTGFTSDGYTF
DNA: TGTGCCAGCAGTGGGACCGGGACAGGGTTTACGTCTGATGGCTACACCTTC

J: TRBJ1-2
size: NA
V: TRBV5-1
D: NA
CDR3: CASSLDASYGYTF
DNA: TGCGCCAGCAGCTTGGATGCCAGCTATGGCTACACCTTC

J: TRBJ2-1
size: medium-sized
V: TRBV20-1
D: NA
CDR3: CSANNNEQFF
DNA: TGCAGTGCTAACAACAATGAGCAGTTCTTC

J: TRBJ1-3
size: NA
V: TRBV28
D: TRBD1
CDR3: CASRAGGAGSGNTIYF
DNA: TGTGCCAGCAGAGCAGGGGGCGCAGGCTCTGGAAACACCATATATTTT

J: TRBJ2-1
size: NA
V: TRBV2
D: NA
CDR3: CASSEIGDNEQFF
DNA: TGTGCCAGCAGTGAAATCGGGGACAATGAGCAGTTCTTC

J: TRBJ1-5
size: few
V: TRBV28
D: NA
CDR3: CASSSKGGAVPSYSNQPQHF
DNA: TGTGCCAGCAGCTCCAAGGGGGGGGCGGTCCCGAGTTATAGCAATCAGCCCCAGCATTTT

J: TRBJ2-5
size: NA
V: TRBV6-5
D: TRBD1
CDR3: CASSYPGQGEKETQYF
DNA: TGTGCCAGCAGTTACCCGGGACAGGGGGAAAAAGAGACCCAGTACTTC

J: TRBJ2-3
size: NA
V: TRBV30
D: TRBD2
CDR3: CAWTRRVAPRSGMAQYF
DNA: TGTGCCTGGACTCGGCGGGTAGCCCCTCGCAGCGGGATGGCGCAGTATTTT

J: TRBJ2-7
size: NA
V: TRBV6-5
D: TRBD2
CDR3: CASSGTSSPYEQYF
DNA: TGTGCCAGCAGTGGGACTAGCTCTCCCTACGAGCAGTACTTC

J: TRBJ2-3
size: NA
V: TRBV12-5
D: TRBD2
CDR3: CASGLVSGFADTQYF
DNA: TGTGCTAGTGGTTTGGTTAGCGGGTTTGCAGATACGCAGTATTTT

J: TRBJ2-5
size: NA
V: TRBV5-1
D: NA
CDR3: CASSWTTVPTETQYF
DNA: TGCGCCAGCAGCTGGACGACAGTCCCGACAGAGACCCAGTACTTC

J: TRBJ1-4
size: NA
V: TRBV7-9
D: NA
CDR3: CASSLPQGTNEKLFF
DNA: TGTGCCAGCAGCTTACCCCAGGGCACTAATGAAAAACTGTTTTTT

J: TRBJ2-1
size: NA
V: TRBV2
D: NA
CDR3: CASSPSGLVGEQFF
DNA: TGTGCCAGCAGCCCCAGCGGGTTAGTCGGTGAGCAGTTCTTC

J: TRBJ1-1
size: NA
V: TRBV9
D: TRBD1
CDR3: CASSVALTGANAEAFF
DNA: TGTGCCAGCAGCGTAGCCCTGACAGGGGCGAACGCTGAAGCTTTCTTT

J: TRBJ2-1
size: few
V: TRBV27
D: TRBD2
CDR3: CASSFRAGLAMGNEQFF
DNA: TGTGCCAGCAGTTTCCGGGCGGGACTAGCTATGGGTAATGAGCAGTTCTTC

J: TRBJ2-5
size: NA
V: TRBV10-3
D: NA
CDR3: CAISESGGAQETQYF
DNA: TGTGCCATCAGTGAGTCGGGGGGGGCGCAAGAGACCCAGTACTTC

J: TRBJ2-7
size: few
V: TRBV5-6
D: NA
CDR3: CASSLASLAGYEQYF
DNA: TGTGCCAGCAGCTTGGCCTCACTAGCAGGCTACGAGCAGTACTTC

J: TRBJ2-7
size: NA
V: TRBV6-5
D: NA
CDR3: CASRTEGYEQYF
DNA: TGTGCCAGCAGGACGGAGGGCTACGAGCAGTACTTC

J: TRBJ2-5
size: NA
V: TRBV6-1
D: NA
CDR3: CASRFQGQARETQYF
DNA: TGTGCCAGCAGATTCCAAGGACAAGCGCGGGAGACCCAGTACTTC

J: TRBJ1-2
size: NA
V: TRBV9
D: TRBD1
CDR3: CASSPRTGGSGYTF
DNA: TGTGCCAGCAGCCCCCGGACAGGGGGTAGTGGCTACACCTTC

J: TRBJ2-5
size: NA
V: TRBV11-2
D: TRBD1
CDR3: CASSSPDREIQETQYF
DNA: TGTGCCAGCAGCTCTCCGGACAGGGAAATTCAAGAGACCCAGTACTTC

J: TRBJ1-1
size: NA
V: TRBV4-2
D: TRBD1
CDR3: CASSPRTGGNTEAFF
DNA: TGTGCCAGCAGCCCTAGGACAGGGGGAAACACTGAAGCTTTCTTT

J: TRBJ2-7
size: once
V: TRBV9
D: NA
CDR3: CASSGGGGAAYEQYF
DNA: TGTGCCAGCAGCGGAGGGGGAGGGGCTGCCTACGAGCAGTACTTC

J: TRBJ2-3
size: NA
V: TRBV5-1
D: TRBD2
CDR3: CASTERGPTNTQYF
DNA: TGCGCCAGCACGGAGCGGGGACCCACGAATACGCAGTATTTT

J: TRBJ2-7
size: NA
V: TRBV7-2
D: NA
CDR3: CASSPQGVYEQYF
DNA: TGTGCCAGCAGCCCCCAAGGGGTCTACGAGCAGTACTTC

J: TRBJ2-2
size: NA
V: TRBV2
D: TRBD2
CDR3: CASSDGGRGTGELFF
DNA: TGTGCCAGCAGTGATGGCGGGAGGGGGACCGGGGAGCTGTTTTTT

J: TRBJ2-5
size: NA
V: TRBV4-2
D: NA
CDR3: CASSQEPTGETQYF
DNA: TGTGCCAGCAGCCAAGAGCCTACCGGGGAGACCCAGTACTTC

J: TRBJ2-7
size: once
V: TRBV2
D: TRBD2
CDR3: CASSIVHPLAGGPSNSYEQYF
DNA: TGTGCCAGCAGTATCGTCCATCCACTAGCGGGAGGGCCCTCGAACTCCTACGAGCAGTACTTC

J: TRBJ1-2
size: NA
V: TRBV6-5
D: NA
CDR3: CASSYSGGGYGYTF
DNA: TGTGCCAGCAGTTACTCGGGGGGAGGCTATGGCTACACCTTC

J: TRBJ2-7
size: NA
V: TRBV7-3
D: TRBD2
CDR3: CASSSMGLAELNYLSYEQYF
DNA: TGTGCCAGCAGCTCCATGGGACTAGCGGAGTTGAACTACCTCTCCTACGAGCAGTACTTC

J: TRBJ2-7
size: NA
V: TRBV19
D: NA
CDR3: CASRGGVSYEQYF
DNA: TGTGCCAGTAGAGGAGGGGTCTCCTACGAGCAGTACTTC

J: TRBJ1-1
size: NA
V: TRBV6-6
D: NA
CDR3: CASSSIDTEAFF
DNA: TGTGCCAGCAGTTCTATTGACACTGAAGCTTTCTTT

J: TRBJ2-3
size: NA
V: TRBV11-3
D: NA
CDR3: CASSLAAGSADTQYF
DNA: TGTGCCAGCAGCTTAGCGGCAGGATCGGCAGATACGCAGTATTTT

J: TRBJ2-6
size: NA
V: TRBV6-4
D: NA
CDR3: CASSATGANVLTF
DNA: TGTGCCAGCAGTGCAACTGGGGCCAACGTCCTGACTTTC

J: TRBJ2-3
size: NA
V: TRBV9
D: TRBD2
CDR3: CASSPYPREPADTQYF
DNA: TGTGCCAGCAGCCCCTACCCGCGGGAGCCGGCAGATACGCAGTATTTT

J: TRBJ2-7
size: NA
V: TRBV6-5
D: TRBD2
CDR3: CASSTSAGGPYEQYF
DNA: TGTGCCAGCAGTACCTCAGCGGGAGGGCCGTACGAGCAGTACTTC

J: TRBJ1-4
size: few
V: TRBV5-1
D: NA
CDR3: CASSLEPGTNEKLFF
DNA: TGCGCCAGCAGCTTGGAACCCGGAACTAATGAAAAACTGTTTTTT

J: TRBJ1-5
size: NA
V: TRBV27
D: NA
CDR3: CASSLRSGAGNQPQHF
DNA: TGTGCCAGCAGTTTAAGATCAGGAGCGGGCAATCAGCCCCAGCATTTT

J: TRBJ2-5
size: NA
V: TRBV20-1
D: TRBD2
CDR3: CSATSGMTQYF
DNA: TGCAGTGCCACTAGCGGGATGACCCAGTACTTC

J: TRBJ2-7
size: NA
V: TRBV7-2
D: TRBD2
CDR3: CASSLRFRTSGYEQYF
DNA: TGTGCCAGCAGCTTACGTTTCCGGACTAGCGGATACGAGCAGTACTTC

J: TRBJ2-5
size: NA
V: TRBV29-1
D: NA
CDR3: CSGGGGKGETQYF
DNA: TGCAGCGGGGGAGGGGGGAAGGGGGAGACCCAGTACTTC

J: TRBJ1-3
size: NA
V: TRBV2
D: TRBD1
CDR3: CASRGQSGNTIYF
DNA: TGTGCCAGCAGGGGACAGTCTGGAAACACCATATATTTT

J: TRBJ2-2
size: NA
V: TRBV10-3
D: TRBD2
CDR3: CAIKRDYLTGELFF
DNA: TGTGCCATCAAACGGGACTACCTCACCGGGGAGCTGTTTTTT

J: TRBJ2-7
size: NA
V: TRBV27
D: NA
CDR3: CASSLRGSSSYEQYF
DNA: TGTGCCAGCAGTTTAAGAGGGTCCAGCTCCTACGAGCAGTACTTC

J: TRBJ2-3
size: few
V: TRBV5-1
D: TRBD2
CDR3: CASSLGVAGDTDTQYF
DNA: TGCGCCAGCAGCTTGGGGGTAGCGGGAGACACAGATACGCAGTATTTT

J: TRBJ2-7
size: NA
V: TRBV6-1
D: TRBD2
CDR3: CASSPGLAGVEQYF
DNA: TGTGCCAGCAGTCCCGGACTAGCGGGAGTCGAGCAGTACTTC

J: TRBJ2-3
size: few
V: TRBV5-1
D: TRBD2
CDR3: CASSRTSSITDTQYF
DNA: TGCGCCAGCAGTCGGACTAGCTCTATCACAGATACGCAGTATTTT

J: TRBJ2-7
size: NA
V: TRBV9
D: NA
CDR3: CASSVAPSGGFEQYF
DNA: TGTGCCAGCAGCGTAGCTCCCAGCGGTGGATTCGAGCAGTACTTC

J: TRBJ2-7
size: NA
V: TRBV10-3
D: NA
CDR3: CAISARDSYEQYF
DNA: TGTGCCATCAGTGCCAGGGATAGCTACGAGCAGTACTTC

J: TRBJ1-1
size: NA
V: TRBV14
D: NA
CDR3: CASSQRSWRERTEAFF
DNA: TGTGCCAGCAGCCAAAGGAGTTGGAGGGAGAGGACTGAAGCTTTCTTT

J: TRBJ1-5
size: few
V: TRBV4-2
D: NA
CDR3: CASSQDGPGGETQPQHF
DNA: TGTGCCAGCAGCCAAGATGGCCCTGGTGGGGAGACACAGCCCCAGCATTTT